This TCR beta chain was recorded in a study of blood T cell repertoires in COVID-19. Measured with immunoSEQ multiplex PCR; TCRdb has only the in-frame clones, and not every one. The profile covers a few hundred thousand clones, with approximately 89% appearing a single time and roughly 6.9% taken by the ten largest. In germline, CDR1 is SGHVS, CDR2 FNYEAQ. V was shortened by 1 base and J by 0 bases, with 7 bases between the two germline ends. The length of the CDR3 is 14 residues. The gene calls are TRBV7-6 and TRBJ2-7; unclear D gene. This TCR came from a woman aged 25-40 years who had recovered from COVID-19. Sequenced input: peripheral blood. DNA of the CDR3: TGTGCCAGCAGCTTAGATGACAACTCCTACGAGCAGTACTTC. Its translation is CASSLDDNSYEQYF.